This entry lists 5 T cell receptor beta chains sequenced from one sample in a study of blood T cell repertoires in COVID-19. Using immunoSEQ multiplex PCR, the repertoire was profiled, and TCRdb retains in-frame clones only, with some absent. The table shows roughly 180,000 clones, with 65% to 85% occurring only once. Sequences were obtained from PBMCs or T cells enriched from blood (not recorded which). The receptors were gathered from a woman in her forties with acute COVID-19.

This clone was counted ten times or more. The J gene is TRBJ1-6, the V gene TRBV19; D call uncertain. V dropped 5 bases and J dropped 9 bases, with 14 bases sitting between them. CDR1 and CDR2 (germline): LNHDA, SQIVND (reference sequence). This CDR3 has 14 amino acids. The CDR3 region is CASSSGQARSPLHF. For the CDR3, the DNA is TGTGCCAGTAGTTCTGGCCAGGCTCGTTCACCCCTCCACTTT.

The CDR3 is CASSKAGGRYEQFF. The CDR3 nucleotides read TGTGCCAGCAGCAAAGCGGGAGGCAGGTATGAGCAGTTCTTC. The gene calls are TRBV11-3 and TRBJ2-1; 9 nucleotides match TRBD2. Germline V gives CDR1 SGHNT, CDR2 YENEEA. Trimming took 5 bases from V and 8 from J; bases not matched to a gene: 7. The CDR3 contains 14 residues. Together with reference TRBV11-3 and TRBJ2-1, the CDR3 gives the full variable domain: EAGVVQSPRYKIIEKKQPVAFWCNPISGHNTLYWYLQNLGQGPELLIRYENEEAVDDSQLPKDRFSAERLKGVDSTLKIQPAELGDSAVYLCASSKAGGRYEQFFGPGTRLTVL.

J is TRBJ2-5 and V is TRBV5-1; 8 nucleotides align to TRBD2. The CDR3 has 16 residues. Trimming took 2 bases from V and 5 from J; bases not matched to a gene: 11. The V gene's germline CDR1 is SGHRS and CDR2 YFSETQ. In nucleotides, the CDR3 is TGCGCCAGCAGCTTAGACGGGACTAGGGAGGCGGAGACCCAGTACTTC. It specifies CASSLDGTREAETQYF.

V usage is TRBV3-1 (or the pseudogene TRBV3-2) and J usage is TRBJ1-5, with unresolved D. Germline V gene sequence: CDR1 LGHDT, CDR2 YNNKEL (reference sequence). CDR3 length equals 12 residues. V was shortened by 5 bases and J by 4 bases, with 6 bases between the two germline ends. CDR3 in amino acids: CASSSGNQPQHF. DNA for the CDR3: TGTGCCAGCAGCTCCGGGAATCAGCCCCAGCATTTT.

V usage is TRBV27 and J usage is TRBJ2-6; TRBD2 is a possible D gene (6 bases). This CDR3 region has 18 residues. Germline V CDR1 and CDR2: MNHEY, SMNVEV (reference sequence). V was shortened by 5 bases and J by 0 bases, with 17 bases between the two germline ends. Here the CDR3 reads CASSPGTFRSSGANVLTF. In DNA, the CDR3 is TGTGCCAGCAGTCCCGGGACTTTCCGGAGCTCTGGGGCCAACGTCCTGACTTTC.